One TCR beta chain is described in this entry. Antigen unknown. The CDR3 runs 16 residues. Trimming at V came to 5 bases and at J to 0 bases, leaving 5 bases not matched to a gene. Germline CDR1 and CDR2: MDHEN and SYDVKM. With 60 Vbeta and 13 Jbeta primers, the PCR was carried out. The protocol was immunoSEQ multiplex PCR, while the TCRdb copy is restricted to in-frame clones and leaves out a portion. The sample consists of 170,000 or so clones, about 80% of them appearing once. These data come from a study of cytomegalovirus exposure and HLA in healthy donors. Study outcomes and limitations: In a later analysis, TCR association rates varied by HLA locus: DRB1 most, HLA-C fewest. Relative to equally common others, HLA-associated TCR beta chains showed greater clonal expansion in a later analysis. In a later analysis, at a false discovery rate of 0.05, roughly 18,000 TCR beta sequences were associated with HLA alleles.

This TCR derives from a woman aged 45-65 years in good health and CMV-seropositive. The source material was PBMCs. This chain uses TRBV28 with TRBJ2-1; 9 bases are shared with TRBD1. CDR3 in amino acids: CASSPGQGSSYNEQFF. CDR3 sequence (DNA): TGTGCCAGCAGTCCCGGACAGGGGAGCTCCTACAATGAGCAGTTCTTC.